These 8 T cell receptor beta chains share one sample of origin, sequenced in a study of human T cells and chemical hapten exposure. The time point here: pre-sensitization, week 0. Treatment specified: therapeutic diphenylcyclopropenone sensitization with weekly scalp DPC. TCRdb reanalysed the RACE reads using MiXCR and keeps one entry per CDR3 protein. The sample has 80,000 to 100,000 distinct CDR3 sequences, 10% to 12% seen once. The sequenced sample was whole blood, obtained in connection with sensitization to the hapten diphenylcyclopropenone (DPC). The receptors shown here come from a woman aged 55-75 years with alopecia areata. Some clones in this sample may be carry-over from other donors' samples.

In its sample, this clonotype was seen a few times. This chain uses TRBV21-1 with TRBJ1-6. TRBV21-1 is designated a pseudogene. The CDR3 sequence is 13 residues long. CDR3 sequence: CASSKSKDWFGHF. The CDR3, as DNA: TGTGCCAGCAGCAAAAGCAAGGATTGGTTCGGCCACTTT.

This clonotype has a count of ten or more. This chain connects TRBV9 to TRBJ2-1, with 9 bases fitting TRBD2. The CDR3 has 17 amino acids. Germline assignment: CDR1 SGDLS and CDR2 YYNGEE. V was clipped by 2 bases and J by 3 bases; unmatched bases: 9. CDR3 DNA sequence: TGTGCCAGCAGCGTTTTTTCTAGCGGGGCCAACTACAATGAGCAGTTCTTC. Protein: CASSVFSSGANYNEQFF.

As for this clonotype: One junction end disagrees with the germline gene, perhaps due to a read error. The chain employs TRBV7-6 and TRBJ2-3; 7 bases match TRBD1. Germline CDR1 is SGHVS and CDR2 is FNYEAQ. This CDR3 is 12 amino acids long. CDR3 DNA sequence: TGTGCCAGCAGCTTAGCTGGGACAGAGGTCGCTTTT. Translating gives CASSLAGTEVAF.

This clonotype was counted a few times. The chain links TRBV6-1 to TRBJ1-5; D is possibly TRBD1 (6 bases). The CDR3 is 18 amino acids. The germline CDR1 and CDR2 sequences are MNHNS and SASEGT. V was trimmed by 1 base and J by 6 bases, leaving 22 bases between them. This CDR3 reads CASSEDFVRGGLGQPQHF. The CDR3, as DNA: TGTGCCAGCAGTGAAGATTTTGTGAGGGGGGGACTGGGTCAGCCCCAGCATTTT.

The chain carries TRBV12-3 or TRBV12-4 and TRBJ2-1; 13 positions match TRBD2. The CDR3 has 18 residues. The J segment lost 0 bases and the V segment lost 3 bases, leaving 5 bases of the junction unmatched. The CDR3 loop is CASSFTLAGGSSYNEQFF. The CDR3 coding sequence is TGTGCCAGCAGTTTCACACTAGCGGGGGGGAGCTCCTACAATGAGCAGTTCTTC.

This chain's CDR3 is CASSAADREVETQYF. CDR3 sequence (DNA): TGTGCCAGTAGTGCCGCGGACAGGGAGGTGGAGACCCAGTACTTC. This chain joins TRBV19 and TRBJ2-5, with 8 nucleotides matching TRBD1. CDR3 length: 15 amino acids. V trimming: 5 bases; J trimming: 5 bases; junction bases outside the gene matches: 10. Germline V gene data show CDR1 as LNHDA and CDR2 as SQIVND (reference sequence).

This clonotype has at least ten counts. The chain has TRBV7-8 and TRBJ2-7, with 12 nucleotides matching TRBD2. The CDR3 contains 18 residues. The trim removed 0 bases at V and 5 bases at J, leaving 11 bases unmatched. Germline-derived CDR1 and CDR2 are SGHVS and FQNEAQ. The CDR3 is CASSLARTSGALLNEQYF. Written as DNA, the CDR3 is TGTGCCAGCAGCTTAGCGCGGACTAGCGGGGCTCTATTGAACGAGCAGTACTTC.

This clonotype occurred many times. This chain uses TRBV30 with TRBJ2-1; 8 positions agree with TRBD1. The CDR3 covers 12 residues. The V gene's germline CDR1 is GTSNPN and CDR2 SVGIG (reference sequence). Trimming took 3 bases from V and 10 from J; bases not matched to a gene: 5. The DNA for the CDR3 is TGTGCCTGGAGCACGGACAGGGACGAGCAGTTCTTC. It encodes CAWSTDRDEQFF.